The 25 T cell receptor beta chains presented below share a single source sample, sequenced in a study of T cells in Graves' hyperthyroidism and ophthalmopathy. Amplification of TCR beta CDR3 regions used RNA as the template. RT-PCR in the first round (using the HTBI primer set) targeted the TCR CDR3. TCRdb reanalysed the multiplex PCR reads using MiXCR and keeps one entry per CDR3 protein. The sample includes fewer than 600,000 distinct CDR3 sequences, around an eighth of them seen just once. The source material was blood. The origin of the receptors is a woman under 30 with Graves' hyperthyroidism.

This clonotype was observed many times. V is TRBV2 and J is TRBJ2-7; TRBD1 matches at 9 bases. CDR3 length: 14 residues. With 7 bases clipped from V and 9 bases from J, the junction kept 13 bases outside the gene matches. Germline-derived CDR1 and CDR2 are SNHLY and FYNNEI. The CDR3 bases are TGTGCCAGCATCCCGGGACAGGGATGGAGAGTGCAGTACTTC. Translating gives CASIPGQGWRVQYF.

The chain links TRBV2 to TRBJ2-7; TRBD1 agrees at 8 bases. Germline V gene data show CDR1 as SNHLY and CDR2 as FYNNEI. The CDR3 is 15 residues long. The trim removed 6 bases at V and 6 bases at J, leaving 13 bases unmatched. The CDR3: CASSVSGGSPGEQYF. CDR3 coding DNA: TGTGCCAGCAGCGTCTCAGGGGGCTCCCCAGGCGAGCAGTACTTC.

The sample holds many counts of this clonotype. The rearrangement joins TRBV6-1 to TRBJ2-1; the match to TRBD1 covers 8 bases. CDR3 size: 22 residues. Germline assignment: CDR1 MNHNS and CDR2 SASEGT. With V trimmed by 0 bases and J by 2 bases, 21 bases remained unmatched. CDR3 DNA sequence: TGTGCCAGCAGTGAAGCGGCGGGACGGGTTAGAGGCAGGGGGCCTCCCTACAATGAGCAGTTCTTC. Translation gives CASSEAAGRVRGRGPPYNEQFF.

This clonotype was recorded many times. The chain has TRBV3-1 and TRBJ1-1; D possibly corresponds to TRBD1 (5 bases). With 7 bases removed from V and 0 bases from J, the gap between germline ends came to 12 bases. There are 14 residues in the CDR3. Looked up from germline, CDR1 is LGHDT and CDR2 is YNNKEL (reference sequence). The CDR3 DNA reads TGTGCCAGCATCCAGCAGGGTTTGAACACTGAAGCTTTCTTT. Its translation is CASIQQGLNTEAFF. Full variable domain (outside the CDR3, taken from reference TRBV3-1 and TRBJ1-1): DTAVSQTPKYLVTQMGNDKSIKCEQNLGHDTMYWYKQDSKKFLKIMFSYNNKELIINETVPNRFSPKSPDKAHLNLHINSLELGDSAVYFCASIQQGLNTEAFFGQGTRLTVV.

The gene calls are TRBV11-3 and TRBJ1-4, with 10 nucleotides matching TRBD1. The germline gives CDR1 SGHNT, CDR2 YENEEA. The CDR3 runs to 15 residues. After removal of 5 bases from V and 7 bases from J, the junction contained 7 bases not matched to a gene. CDR3 in DNA: TGTGCCAGCAGCCCCAACCGGGACAGGGGTGAAAAACTGTTTTTT. Translation: CASSPNRDRGEKLFF.

This clonotype has more than one count but fewer than ten. This chain uses TRBV20-1 with TRBJ2-1, with 7 nucleotides matching TRBD2. This CDR3 is 15 amino acids long. The junction had 11 bases not matched to a gene; V was cut back by 6 bases and J by 3 bases. Germline CDR1 is DFQATT and CDR2 is SNEGSKA (reference sequence). CDR3 nucleotide sequence: TGCAGTGCCAATACCGGGACTATGATCTACAATGAGCAGTTCTTC. Its translation: CSANTGTMIYNEQFF.

The CDR3 is CASSQVMIAELYNEQFF. CDR3 nucleotide sequence: TGCGCCAGCAGCCAAGTAATGATAGCGGAGCTCTACAATGAGCAGTTCTTC. This chain links TRBV4-1 with TRBJ2-1, with D perhaps matching TRBD2 (6 bases). Trimming removed 1 base at V and 3 bases at J, with 16 bases between. The CDR3 totals 17 residues. Germline assignment: CDR1 MGHRA and CDR2 YSYEKL.

This clonotype was recorded many times. V is TRBV12-5 and J is TRBJ2-1; the D is unclear. V dropped 2 bases and J dropped 8 bases, with 13 bases sitting between them. The CDR3 has 14 residues. Per the germline V gene, CDR1 is LGHNT and CDR2 is FRNRAP. The CDR3: CASGLLRSGHEQFF. CDR3 nucleotides: TGTGCTAGTGGTTTGCTTCGGTCAGGCCATGAGCAGTTCTTC. The whole variable domain, remainder taken from reference TRBV12-5 and TRBJ2-1, is DARVTQTPRHKVTEMGQEVTMRCQPILGHNTVFWYRQTMMQGLELLAYFRNRAPLDDSGMPKDRFSAEMPDATLATLKIQPSEPRDSAVYFCASGLLRSGHEQFFGPGTRLTVL.

Many counts were recorded for this clonotype. CDR3 in amino acids: CASSLRSEGGYEQYF. DNA of the CDR3: TGTGCCAGCAGTTTAAGAAGCGAGGGTGGCTACGAGCAGTACTTC. The chain joins TRBV28 to TRBJ2-7; tentatively, D is TRBD2 (5 bases). Germline values: CDR1 MDHEN, CDR2 SYDVKM. This CDR3 region has 15 residues. Deletions cut 2 bases from V and 3 bases from J, with 14 bases between.

This clonotype occurred many times. This sequence joins TRBV3-1 and TRBJ2-1; 16 bases are shared with TRBD2. Germline CDR1 is LGHDT and CDR2 is YNNKEL (reference sequence). The ends lost 5 bases at V and 0 bases at J; junction bases unmatched: 10. The CDR3 loop spans 20 amino acids. The CDR3 DNA reads as TGTGCCAGCAGCGGTCCGGGACTAGCGGGAGGGCCCAGCTCCTACAATGAGCAGTTCTTC. Translating it yields CASSGPGLAGGPSSYNEQFF.

This clonotype was counted ten times or more. The rearrangement links TRBV27 to TRBJ1-1; D is unclear. Trimming pared 4 bases from V and 8 bases from J, leaving 11 bases between. CDR3 length equals 12 residues. Germline values: CDR1 MNHEY, CDR2 SMNVEV (reference sequence). Here the CDR3 DNA reads TGTGCCAGCAGTTCCCCGGGCAGGGAAGCTTTCTTT. Its translation: CASSSPGREAFF.

This clonotype was recorded a few times. V usage is TRBV7-3 and J usage is TRBJ2-1, with 8 bases matching TRBD1. The CDR3 has 16 amino acids. V shed 4 bases and J 4 bases; nucleotides not matched to a gene: 9. Germline CDR1 and CDR2: SGHTA and FQGTGA. CDR3 amino acids: CASSYSGRQGYNEQFF. CDR3 coding DNA: TGTGCCAGCAGCTACTCCGGGAGACAGGGGTACAATGAGCAGTTCTTC. The full variable domain, completed using reference TRBV7-3 and TRBJ2-1, is GAGVSQTPSNKVTEKGKYVELRCDPISGHTALYWYRQSLGQGPEFLIYFQGTGAADDSGLPNDRFFAVRPEGSVSTLKIQRTERGDSAVYLCASSYSGRQGYNEQFFGPGTRLTVL.

This clonotype occurred many times. The chain recombines TRBV6-1 with TRBJ1-1, with D perhaps TRBD1 (6 bases). The CDR3 covers 14 residues. V lost 2 bases, J lost 1 base, and 8 bases lay in between. The germline V gene encodes CDR1 MNHNS and CDR2 SASEGT. This CDR3 is CASSELGGNTEAFF. The CDR3 nucleotides read TGTGCCAGCAGTGAACTAGGGGGGAACACTGAAGCTTTCTTT.

This clonotype was counted between two and nine times. CDR3 in DNA: TGTGCCAGTAATGTGGGAGGGCCTAGTAATGAGCAGTTCTTC. Amino acids: CASNVGGPSNEQFF. The rearrangement links TRBV19 to TRBJ2-1, with TRBD2 matching 7 bases. The CDR3 has 14 residues. Germline V gene lookup returns CDR1 LNHDA and CDR2 SQIVND (reference sequence). Losses at the gene ends were 7 bases for V and 7 bases for J; bases not matched to a gene: 10. Using reference TRBV19 and TRBJ2-1 for the parts outside the CDR3, the full variable domain is DGGITQSPKYLFRKEGQNVTLSCEQNLNHDAMYWYRQDPGQGLRLIYYSQIVNDFQKGDIAEGYSVSREKKESFPLTVTSAQKNPTAFYLCASNVGGPSNEQFFGPGTRLTVL.

The rearrangement uses TRBV7-3 and TRBJ1-3; D remains unclear. This CDR3 spans 15 amino acids. CDR1 is SGHTA and CDR2 is FQGTGA in the germline V gene. Trimming shortened V by 1 base and J by 4 bases, and 11 bases separated the two germline ends. This chain's CDR3 is CASSLNRGRGNTIYF. The CDR3 DNA reads TGTGCCAGCAGCTTAAATAGAGGGAGAGGAAACACCATATATTTT.

This clonotype was observed a few times. The chain couples TRBV6-1 to TRBJ2-7; 12 nucleotides match TRBD2. The V gene end was trimmed by 6 bases and the J gene end by 2 bases; junction bases not matched to a gene: 14. The germline V gene has CDR1 MNHNS and CDR2 SASEGT. There are 18 residues in the CDR3. The CDR3 DNA reads TGTGCCAGCAGCCCTGCTGGACTAGCGGGAAGGGGACCCTACGAGCAGTACGTC. Translating gives CASSPAGLAGRGPYEQYV.

This clonotype has just a few counts. Being one base from a much bigger clone, this may be a read error. The chain uses TRBV24-1 and TRBJ1-5; D is uncertain. Germline-derived CDR1 and CDR2 are KGHDR and SFDVKD. The CDR3 contains 14 residues. The CDR3 nucleotides are TGTGCCACCGGTGATTCCGGACGGGCGCAGCCCCAGCATTTT. Protein sequence: CATGDSGRAQPQHF.

Many counts were recorded for this clonotype. The genes are TRBV4-1 and TRBJ2-3; D is undetermined. The CDR3 runs to 14 residues. Trimming took 0 bases from V and 7 from J, leaving 11 bases between them. The germline gives CDR1 MGHRA, CDR2 YSYEKL. CDR3: CASSQDGPAHTQYF. CDR3 coding DNA: TGCGCCAGCAGCCAAGATGGCCCAGCTCATACGCAGTATTTT.

This clonotype occurred many times. The rearrangement uses TRBV30 and TRBJ1-6, with a weak D call TRBD1 (5 bases). Germline CDR1 GTSNPN, CDR2 SVGIG (reference sequence). V dropped 3 bases and J dropped 7 bases, with 13 bases sitting between them. The CDR3 spans 14 residues. DNA for the CDR3: TGTGCCTGGAGGGTCCAGGGTGGAAATTCACCCCTCCACTTT. Encoded protein: CAWRVQGGNSPLHF.

This clonotype was detected a few times. One end of the junction does not line up with germline, which may come from a read error. The rearrangement uses TRBV7-9 and TRBJ1-4, with 9 bases fitting TRBD1. Germline CDR1 is SEHNR and CDR2 is FQNEAQ (reference sequence). The CDR3 sequence is 15 residues long. CDR3 sequence (DNA): TGTGCCAGCAGTCCCCCGGACAGGGGCAATGAAAAACTGGTTTTT. Translation: CASSPPDRGNEKLVF.

This clonotype was counted ten times or more. The gene calls are TRBV30 and TRBJ1-1; D call uncertain. V lost 1 base to trimming and J lost 2 bases, with 5 bases between them. Germline CDR1 GTSNPN, CDR2 SVGIG (reference sequence). The CDR3 spans 12 residues. CDR3 in amino acids: CAWSETNTEAFF. The CDR3 DNA reads TGTGCCTGGAGTGAGACTAACACTGAAGCTTTCTTT.

This clonotype was counted a few times. The chain uses TRBV6-2 or TRBV6-3 and TRBJ2-2; no clear D. Germline V lookup: CDR1 MNHEY, CDR2 SVGEGT. The CDR3 length is 13 residues. The V end lost 4 bases, the J end lost 5 bases, and 8 bases lay between the germline ends. The CDR3 here is CASSSSITGELFF. CDR3 DNA: TGTGCCAGCAGTTCTAGTATTACCGGGGAGCTGTTTTTT.

This clonotype was observed at least ten times. The chain links TRBV11-2 to TRBJ2-7; TRBD2 aligns across 12 bases. CDR3 length: 15 residues. CDR1 is SGHAT, CDR2 FQNNGV, per germline. J gave up 4 bases and V 5 bases, and 6 bases lay outside the gene matches. The CDR3 reads CASSLTSGRGYEQYV. CDR3 DNA sequence: TGTGCCAGCAGCCTGACTAGCGGGAGAGGTTACGAGCAGTACGTC.

The rearrangement joins TRBV30 to TRBJ2-7; 8 bases match TRBD2. The CDR3 totals 15 residues. J was trimmed by 3 bases and V by 4 bases; bases with no gene match: 11. The germline V gene has CDR1 GTSNPN and CDR2 SVGIG (reference sequence). The CDR3 region is CAWNREGGGYYEQYV. As DNA, the CDR3 is TGTGCCTGGAATCGGGAGGGAGGGGGTTACTACGAGCAGTACGTC.

The sample holds a few counts of this clonotype. The chain couples TRBV4-1 to TRBJ2-7; tentatively, D is TRBD2 (5 bases). Germline V gives CDR1 MGHRA, CDR2 YSYEKL. CDR3 length: 15 amino acids. V lost 1 base to trimming and J lost 3 bases, with 13 bases between them. DNA for the CDR3: TGCGCCAGCAGCCAAGGAGTTGGAAGCGGCTACGAGCAGTACGTC. Encoded protein: CASSQGVGSGYEQYV.